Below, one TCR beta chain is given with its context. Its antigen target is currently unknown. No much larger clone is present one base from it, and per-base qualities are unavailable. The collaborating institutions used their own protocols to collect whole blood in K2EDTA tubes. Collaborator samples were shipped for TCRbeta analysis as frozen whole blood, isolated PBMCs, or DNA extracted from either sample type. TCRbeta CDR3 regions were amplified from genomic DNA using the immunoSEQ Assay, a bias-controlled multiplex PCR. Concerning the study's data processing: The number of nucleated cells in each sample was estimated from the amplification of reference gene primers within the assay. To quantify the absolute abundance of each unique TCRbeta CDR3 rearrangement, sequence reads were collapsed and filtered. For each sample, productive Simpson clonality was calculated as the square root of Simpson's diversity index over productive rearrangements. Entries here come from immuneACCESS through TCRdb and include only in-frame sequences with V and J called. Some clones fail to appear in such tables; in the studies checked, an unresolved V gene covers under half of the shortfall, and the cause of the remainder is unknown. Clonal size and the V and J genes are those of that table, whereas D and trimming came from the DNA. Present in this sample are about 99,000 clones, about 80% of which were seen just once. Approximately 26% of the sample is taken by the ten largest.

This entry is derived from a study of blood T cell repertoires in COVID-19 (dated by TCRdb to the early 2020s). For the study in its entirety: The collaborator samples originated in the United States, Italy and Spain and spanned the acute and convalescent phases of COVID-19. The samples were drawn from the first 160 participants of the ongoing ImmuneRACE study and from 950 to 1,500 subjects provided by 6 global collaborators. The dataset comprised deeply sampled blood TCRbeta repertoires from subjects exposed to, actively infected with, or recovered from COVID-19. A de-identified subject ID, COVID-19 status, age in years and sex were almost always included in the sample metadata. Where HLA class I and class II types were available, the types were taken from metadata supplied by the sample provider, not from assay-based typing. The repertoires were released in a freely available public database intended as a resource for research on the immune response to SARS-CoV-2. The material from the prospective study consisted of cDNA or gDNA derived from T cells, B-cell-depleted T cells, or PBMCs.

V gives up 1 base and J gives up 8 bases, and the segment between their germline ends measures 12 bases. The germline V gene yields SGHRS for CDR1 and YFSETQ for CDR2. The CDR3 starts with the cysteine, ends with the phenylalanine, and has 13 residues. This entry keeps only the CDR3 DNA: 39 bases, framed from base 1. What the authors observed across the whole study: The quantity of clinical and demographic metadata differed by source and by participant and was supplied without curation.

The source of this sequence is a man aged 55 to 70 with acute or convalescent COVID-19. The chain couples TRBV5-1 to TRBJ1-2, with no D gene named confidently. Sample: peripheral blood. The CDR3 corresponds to CASSLRDEGGYTF. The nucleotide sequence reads TGCGCCAGCAGCTTGAGGGATGAGGGAGGCTACACCTTC. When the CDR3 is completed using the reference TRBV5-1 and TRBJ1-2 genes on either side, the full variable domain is KAGVTQTPRYLIKTRGQQVTLSCSPISGHRSVSWYQQTPGQGLQFLFEYFSETQRNKGNFPGRFSGRQFSNSRSEMNVSTLELGDSALYLCASSLRDEGGYTFGSGTRLTVV.